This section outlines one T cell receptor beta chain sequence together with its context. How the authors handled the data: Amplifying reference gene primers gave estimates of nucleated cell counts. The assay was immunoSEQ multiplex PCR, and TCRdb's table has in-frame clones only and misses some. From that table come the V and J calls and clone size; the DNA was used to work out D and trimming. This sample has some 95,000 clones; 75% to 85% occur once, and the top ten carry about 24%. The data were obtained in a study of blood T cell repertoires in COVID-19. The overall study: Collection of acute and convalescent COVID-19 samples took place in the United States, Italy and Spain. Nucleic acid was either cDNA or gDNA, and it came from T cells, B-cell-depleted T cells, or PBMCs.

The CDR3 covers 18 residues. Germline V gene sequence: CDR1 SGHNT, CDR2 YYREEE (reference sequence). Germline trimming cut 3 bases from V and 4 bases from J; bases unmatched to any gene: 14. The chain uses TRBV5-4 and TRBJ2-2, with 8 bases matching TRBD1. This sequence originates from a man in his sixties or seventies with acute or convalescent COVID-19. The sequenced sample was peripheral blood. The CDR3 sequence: CASSSGQGGVKATGELFF. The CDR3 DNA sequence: TGTGCCAGCAGCTCCGGACAGGGAGGAGTAAAGGCCACCGGGGAGCTGTTTTTT.